Listed below are T cell receptor beta chains from one sample, sequenced in a study of Tregs in tolerant kidney transplant recipients. Repertoires were generated with immunoSEQ multiplex PCR, while TCRdb's copy carries only in-frame clones and drops some. This sample has 20,000 to 25,000 clones, with about 84% found just once. This material consisted of CD8+ T cells from blood (PBMCs), taken 6 months after the transplant. These receptors all stem from a human patient who received a combined kidney and bone marrow transplant. Part of the T cells may come from the graft donor. Both conserved end residues are part of each CDR3. The order of the fields is J gene, V gene, D gene, clone size, CDR3 DNA, CDR3 protein. A D gene is named only where the DNA matches it firmly. Size values are once, few and many counts, or a class for expanded clones, and some rows have none.

TRBJ1-2 TRBV9 NA NA TGTGCCAGCAGCGTATCCTCGAGTTGTGGCTACACCTTC CASSVSSSCGYTF
TRBJ1-1 TRBV10-3 TRBD1 NA TGTGCCACCCAAAGACAGGGTTGGACCCTGAACACTGAAGCTTTCTTT CATQRQGWTLNTEAFF
TRBJ2-7 TRBV28 TRBD2 NA TGTGCCACCAAACCTACCAGCGGGGGGGCCCCCGAGCAGTACTTC CATKPTSGGAPEQYF
TRBJ1-2 TRBV7-3 NA once TGTGCCAGCAGCTTAAACGGGGGGCGCGGCTATGGCTACACCTTC CASSLNGGRGYGYTF
TRBJ2-4 TRBV5-8 NA NA TGTGCCAGCAGCTTGGAACAGGGTTTTTACATTCAGTACTTC CASSLEQGFYIQYF
TRBJ2-3 TRBV5-6 TRBD2 NA TGTGCCAGCAGCTTGCGGACCCTAGCGGGGGCAGGGGATACGCAGTATTTT CASSLRTLAGAGDTQYF
TRBJ1-6 TRBV27 TRBD1 NA TGTGCCAGCAGCCATAGGGGGGACAGGGACGTTAGGGCACCCCTCCACTTT CASSHRGDRDVRAPLHF
TRBJ1-2 TRBV6-1 NA NA TGTGCCAGCACCAAACCCTGGACAGACTACTATGGCTACACCTTC CASTKPWTDYYGYTF
TRBJ2-7 TRBV5-5 TRBD1 medium-sized TGTGCCAGCAGCCGGGACAGGGGGGATATGTACGAGCAGTACTTC CASSRDRGDMYEQYF
TRBJ2-5 TRBV6-1 NA NA TGTGCCACCCATGGAGAGTACCAAGAGACCCAGTACTTC CATHGEYQETQYF
TRBJ1-6 TRBV7-9 TRBD1 few TGCGCCAGCAGCCGGGAGACAGGGGTAGATTCACCCCTCCACTTT CASSRETGVDSPLHF
TRBJ2-7 TRBV4-1 TRBD1 once TGCGCCAGCAGCCAACAGGAGACAGGGATCCACGAGCAGTACTTC CASSQQETGIHEQYF
TRBJ2-1 TRBV7-2 NA NA TGTGCCAGCAGCTACACCCAGGTCCATGAGCAGTTCTTC CASSYTQVHEQFF
TRBJ2-3 TRBV19 NA NA TGTGCCAGTAGACTTACGGGAGTAAGGACAGATACGCAGTATTTT CASRLTGVRTDTQYF
TRBJ2-1 TRBV28 NA NA TGTGCCAGCAGAACTAACAGGAACACCCAAACCTACAATGAGCAGTTCTTC CASRTNRNTQTYNEQFF
TRBJ1-1 TRBV28 NA NA TGTGTCAGCAGTTTAAGCCTTGAAGCTTTCTTT CVSSLSLEAFF
TRBJ1-2 TRBV5-6 TRBD1 NA TGTGCCAGCAGCTTGCAGGACAGGGGGCTGGATGGCTACACCTTC CASSLQDRGLDGYTF
TRBJ1-1 TRBV19 NA once TGTGCCAGTAGTATAAAGGCCCTAGGTGGAGGAACTGAAGCTTTCTTT CASSIKALGGGTEAFF
TRBJ2-7 TRBV27 NA NA TGTGCCAGCAGACTAAACTACGAGCAGTACTTC CASRLNYEQYF
TRBJ2-3 TRBV7-8 TRBD2 NA TGTGCCAGCAGCTTACTAGCGGGGGGTTTTGCAGATACGCAGTATTTT CASSLLAGGFADTQYF
TRBJ2-7 TRBV5-1 NA NA TGCGCCAGCAGCTTGACTTATAACAGAGCCTACGAGCAGTACTTC CASSLTYNRAYEQYF
TRBJ2-3 TRBV10-3 TRBD2 NA TGTGCCATCAGTGAGCCCGGACGAAGCGGGGGCACAGATACGCAGTATTTT CAISEPGRSGGTDTQYF
TRBJ1-1 TRBV4-1 NA once TGCGCCAGCAGCCACTTGAACACTGAAGCTTTCTTT CASSHLNTEAFF
TRBJ1-1 TRBV7-2 NA NA TGTGCCAGCAGCTTGATAGCCCTCACCGGGATGAACACTGAAGCTTTCTTT CASSLIALTGMNTEAFF
TRBJ1-2 TRBV11-2 TRBD1 NA TGTGCCAGCAGCTTAGATCAGGGGGCGAACTATGGCTACACCTTC CASSLDQGANYGYTF
TRBJ2-7 TRBV4-1 TRBD1 NA TGCGCCAGCAGCCAAGTTGGTGACAGGGTCGACCACAAATTC CASSQVGDRVDHKF
TRBJ1-2 TRBV19 TRBD1 NA TGTGCCAGTAGTATAGATCCGGGACAGCTCCATGGCTACACCTTC CASSIDPGQLHGYTF
TRBJ2-7 TRBV19 TRBD2 NA TGTGCCAGTAGCTGGGGAGGACTAGCGGCAATCTACGAGCAGTACTTC CASSWGGLAAIYEQYF
TRBJ2-7 TRBV19 NA NA TGTGCCAGTAGTATATCGACGAGGGTCCCTAATTTCTACGAGCAGTACTTC CASSISTRVPNFYEQYF
TRBJ1-2 TRBV27 NA NA TGTGCCAGCAGCGGCCGGGGATATGGCTACACCTTC CASSGRGYGYTF
TRBJ2-1 TRBV27 TRBD2 NA TGTGCTATAGGGAGGGAGGGTGGCAATGAGCAGTTCTTC CAIGREGGNEQFF
TRBJ1-4 TRBV5-1 TRBD1 NA TGCGCCAGCAGCCCAAACCGACAGGGGAGGGATGAAAAACTGTTTTTT CASSPNRQGRDEKLFF
TRBJ2-1 TRBV14 TRBD2 NA TGTGCCAGCAGCCAAGTGGGACTAGCAGGGAGCTCCTACAATGAGCAGTTCTTC CASSQVGLAGSSYNEQFF
TRBJ2-3 TRBV6-9 TRBD1 NA TGTGCCAGCCATCCCGGGACAGGGGATATGACTAGCACAGATACGCAGTATTTT CASHPGTGDMTSTDTQYF
TRBJ2-7 TRBV4-1 TRBD2 NA TGCGCCAGCAGTCAACTGACTAGCGTCTCCTACGAGCAGTACTTC CASSQLTSVSYEQYF